These T cell receptor beta chains were read from a single sample in a study of blood T cell repertoires in COVID-19. The data were produced by immunoSEQ multiplex PCR, yet TCRdb's version contains in-frame clones alone and is incomplete. Here the sample spans over 250,000 clones, 88% being singletons. Sequencing was carried out using PBMCs or T cells enriched from blood (not recorded which). Receptors were obtained from a woman between 25 and 40 years old who had recovered from COVID-19. The CDR3 runs from the conserved cysteine through the conserved F or W. Each record gives: D gene, J gene, V gene, clone size, CDR3 protein, CDR3 DNA. A D gene is named only where the DNA matches it firmly. Clone size is stated in some rows and not others, as once, few, many or a class when expanded.

>TRBD1|TRBJ1-4|TRBV5-6|.
CAIVSRDRGFGNEKLFF
TGTGCCATAGTCTCCCGGGACAGGGGGTTCGGTAATGAAAAACTGTTTTTT
>.|TRBJ1-5|TRBV19|.
CATASGGNQPQHF
TGTGCCACCGCCTCCGGGGGCAATCAGCCCCAGCATTTT
>.|TRBJ1-2|TRBV9|.
CASSVGSENRENGYTF
TGTGCCAGCAGCGTAGGTTCGGAGAACCGGGAGAATGGCTACACCTTC
>TRBD2|TRBJ2-1|TRBV9|once
CASSAGTRPIYEQFF
TGTGCCAGCAGCGCCGGGACTAGGCCTATCTATGAGCAGTTCTTC
>.|TRBJ2-1|TRBV7-3|.
CASSSVLLGASSYNEQFF
TGTGCCAGCAGCTCGGTTCTACTAGGCGCGAGCTCCTACAATGAGCAGTTCTTC
>.|TRBJ1-4|TRBV7-2|.
CASSLGGGGEKLFF
TGTGCCAGCAGCTTAGGGGGAGGCGGTGAAAAACTGTTTTTT
>TRBD1|TRBJ1-4|TRBV19|.
CASSIGRRGHEKLFF
TGTGCCAGTAGTATAGGCCGCAGGGGGCATGAAAAACTGTTTTTT
>.|TRBJ1-1|TRBV2|.
CASSELGANTEAFF
TGTGCCAGCTCCGAACTGGGGGCGAACACTGAAGCTTTCTTT
>.|TRBJ2-7|TRBV27|.
CASRRSSIGAYEQYF
TGTGCCAGCAGACGCTCTAGCATCGGCGCCTACGAGCAGTACTTC
>.|TRBJ1-5|TRBV27|once
CASSPSGTHYQPQHF
TGTGCCAGCAGTCCTAGCGGGACACATTATCAGCCCCAGCATTTT
>.|TRBJ2-2|TRBV5-1|.
CASREGNGELFF
TGCGCCAGCAGGGAGGGGAACGGGGAGCTGTTTTTT
>TRBD2|TRBJ2-1|TRBV7-8|.
CASEPGGPYNEQFF
TGTGCCAGCGAGCCGGGGGGGCCCTACAATGAGCAGTTCTTC
>.|TRBJ2-7|TRBV10-3|.
CAISGGTTPPYEQYF
TGTGCCATCAGTGGGGGCACCACACCTCCCTACGAGCAGTACTTC
>.|TRBJ1-2|TRBV3-1/TRBV3-2|.
CASSGGGYGYTF
TGTGCCTCATCCGGGGGAGGCTATGGCTACACCTTC
>TRBD1|TRBJ2-7|TRBV6-5|.
CASRTGTGIYEQYF
TGTGCCAGCAGGACCGGGACAGGGATCTACGAGCAGTACTTC
>.|TRBJ1-1|TRBV4-1|.
CASSQERGRAARIF
TGCGCCAGCAGCCAAGAGAGGGGGAGGGCAGCTAGAATCTTT
>.|TRBJ1-2|TRBV29-1|once
CSATRGANYGYTF
TGCAGCGCCACCCGGGGGGCTAACTATGGCTACACCTTC
>TRBD1|TRBJ1-6|TRBV28|.
CASSTGGWSPLHF
TGTGCCAGCAGCACAGGGGGCTGGTCACCCCTCCACTTT
>TRBD1|TRBJ2-7|TRBV15|.
CATSFDRGWGEQYF
TGTGCCACCAGCTTTGACAGGGGTTGGGGCGAGCAGTACTTC
>.|TRBJ2-2|TRBV9|.
CASSVADSVGELFF
TGTGCCAGCAGCGTAGCAGATTCCGTGGGGGAGCTGTTTTTT
>TRBD1|TRBJ1-1|TRBV6-5|.
CASSTRTGGAEAFF
TGTGCCAGCAGTACCCGGACAGGGGGCGCTGAAGCTTTCTTT
>.|TRBJ2-2|TRBV27|.
CASSFYTGELFF
TGTGCCAGCAGTTTCTACACCGGGGAGCTGTTTTTT
>.|TRBJ1-4|TRBV3-1/TRBV3-2|once
CASSQEGGVKKLFF
TGTGCCAGCAGCCAAGAGGGGGGAGTAAAAAAACTGTTTTTT
>TRBD2|TRBJ2-7|TRBV5-1|few
CASSVGLAAHHYEQYF
TGCGCCAGCAGCGTGGGACTAGCGGCACACCACTACGAGCAGTACTTC
>TRBD2|TRBJ2-3|TRBV10-3|few
CAILAGEVGTDTQYF
TGTGCCATACTAGCGGGAGAAGTGGGAACAGATACGCAGTATTTT
>.|TRBJ1-5|TRBV27|once
CASSLLAGPSQPQHF
TGTGCCAGCAGTTTATTGGCGGGGCCAAGTCAGCCCCAGCATTTT
>TRBD2|TRBJ2-5|TRBV28|once
CASSLSPRGAWLAGGWGQETQYF
TGTGCCAGCAGTTTATCCCCTCGCGGGGCTTGGCTAGCGGGAGGGTGGGGGCAAGAGACCCAGTACTTC
>.|TRBJ2-6|TRBV3-1/TRBV3-2|.
CASSQHIGQSSGANVLTF
TGTGCCAGCAGCCAACATATTGGACAGTCCTCTGGGGCCAACGTCCTGACTTTC
>TRBD1|TRBJ1-1|TRBV30|.
CAWSPGQGARAFF
TGTGCCTGGAGTCCGGGACAGGGGGCTAGAGCTTTCTTT
>.|TRBJ1-1|TRBV28|.
CASCTGSLNTEAFF
TGTGCCAGCTGTACAGGGTCCCTGAACACTGAAGCTTTCTTT
>TRBD2|TRBJ2-7|TRBV15|.
CATSRGSGTSGEQYF
TGTGCCACCAGCAGAGGGTCGGGGACTAGCGGCGAGCAGTACTTC
>.|TRBJ2-7|TRBV5-1|.
CASTRTPTYEQYF
TGCGCCAGCACCCGTACGCCGACTTACGAGCAGTACTTC
>.|TRBJ1-1|TRBV6-5|.
CASSYRGGNTEAFF
TGTGCCAGCAGTTACAGGGGGGGGAACACTGAAGCTTTCTTT
>.|TRBJ1-6|TRBV2|.
CASRRSGANSPLHF
TGTGCCAGCAGGAGAAGCGGGGCTAATTCACCCCTCCACTTT
>TRBD1|TRBJ2-3|TRBV4-1|once
CASSQDSGQAITQYF
TGCGCCAGCAGCCAAGATTCAGGACAGGCGATCACGCAGTATTTT